This T cell receptor beta chain was obtained from a study of blood T cell repertoires in COVID-19. Profiling relied on immunoSEQ multiplex PCR, and the TCRdb table lists in-frame clones only, not all of them. The sample records about 150,000 clones, roughly 90% being singletons. V lost 5 bases to trimming and J lost 9 bases; unmatched junction nucleotides: 7. The CDR3 spans 13 residues. From germline, CDR1 is SGHNT and CDR2 YENEEA. This TCR was sampled from a human donor in a cohort sampled during active COVID-19. V is TRBV11-3 and J is TRBJ2-1; TRBD1 matches 7 bases. Sequences were obtained from peripheral blood. The CDR3 nucleotides read TGTGCCAGCAGCCGGGACAGACTCAGTGAGCAGTTCTTC. Protein: CASSRDRLSEQFF.